This passage covers 17 T cell receptor beta chains from one sample sequenced in a study of T cells in Graves' hyperthyroidism and ophthalmopathy. Amplified TCR beta CDR3 regions came from RNA transcripts. During a first-round RT-PCR of the TCR CDR3, the HTBI primer set was used. MiXCR was run by TCRdb on the multiplex PCR reads, yielding one entry per CDR3 protein. This sample has around 620,000 distinct CDR3 sequences; roughly 16% occur once, and the top ten carry 3.5% to 4%. Sequenced material: blood. The receptors originated from a woman in her twenties or thirties with Graves' hyperthyroidism.

In nucleotides, the CDR3 is TGTGCCTGGAGTGAGTCCCGGGCTGGCGAGCAGTACTTC. The encoded protein is CAWSESRAGEQYF. The chain is built from TRBV30 and TRBJ2-7; no clear D. In germline, CDR1 is GTSNPN, CDR2 SVGIG (reference sequence). The CDR3 totals 13 residues. V was pared by 1 base and J by 6 bases, with 13 bases between.

The table lists this clonotype with many counts. Written as DNA, the CDR3 is TGTGCCTGGAATCCGGGACAGGGTGTTGGCTACACCTTC. Its translation is CAWNPGQGVGYTF. The chain couples TRBV30 to TRBJ1-2; TRBD1 aligns across 9 bases. Germline values: CDR1 GTSNPN, CDR2 SVGIG (reference sequence). V lost 4 bases and J lost 7; bases outside the gene matches: 7. The CDR3 loop spans 13 amino acids.

This chain links TRBV5-5 with TRBJ2-7; maybe TRBD2 (6 bases). Trimming cost V 4 bases and J 6 bases, with 17 bases left between them. The CDR3 has 14 residues. Germline V gene sequence: CDR1 SGHKS, CDR2 YYEKEE (reference sequence). CDR3: CASSPGGAASEQYF. In nucleotides, the CDR3 is TGTGCCAGCAGCCCCGGGGGAGCCGCGTCCGAGCAGTACTTC.

This clonotype was detected ten times or more. At one boundary the junction diverges from the germline segment, which might be a read error. CDR3 DNA sequence: TGTGCTAGCAGCTCTGGCAGCGGGGCTTACGAGCAGTACTTC. This encodes CASSSGSGAYEQYF. The rearrangement joins TRBV7-7 to TRBJ2-7, with TRBD2 identical over 7 bases. From germline, CDR1 is SSHAT and CDR2 FNYEAQ (reference sequence). The CDR3 is made up of 14 amino acids.

This clonotype was seen more than once but under ten times. The chain couples TRBV5-1 to TRBJ2-1; the D call may be TRBD1 or TRBD2 (5 bases each). The germline CDR1 and CDR2 sequences are SGHRS and YFSETQ. V was pared by 6 bases and J by 5 bases, with 9 bases between. The CDR3 is 12 amino acids. This CDR3 is CASTEGHNEQFF. The CDR3 region has the DNA TGCGCCAGCACCGAGGGGCACAATGAGCAGTTCTTC.

This clonotype was recorded many times. At one end the junction does not follow the germline gene, possibly because of a read error. The chain links TRBV28 to TRBJ2-2; 7 bases match TRBD2. The length of the CDR3 is 16 residues. Germline loops: CDR1 MDHEN, CDR2 SYDVKM. CDR3 nucleotide sequence: TGTGCCAGCCGTTTAGGCCTAGCGGTGAACACCGGGGAGCTGTTTTTT. It is translated as CASRLGLAVNTGELFF.

This clonotype was detected ten times or more. This chain links TRBV28 with TRBJ1-2; 7 bases are a match to TRBD1. V lost 7 bases and J lost 2; bases outside the gene matches: 10. The CDR3 runs 15 residues. From germline, CDR1 is MDHEN and CDR2 SYDVKM. The DNA for the CDR3 is TGTGCCAGCACCCTCGACAGGGTAGCCAACTATGGCTACACCTTC. Translating it yields CASTLDRVANYGYTF.

This clonotype has more than one count but fewer than ten. V usage is TRBV10-2 and J usage is TRBJ2-1, with 10 nucleotides matching TRBD2. The CDR3 covers 14 residues. Germline V gives CDR1 WSHSY, CDR2 SAAADI. Trimming at V came to 7 bases and at J to 7 bases, leaving 7 bases not matched to a gene. The CDR3 DNA follows: TGCGCCAGCAAGGGACTAGCGAAACAAAATGAGCAGTTCTTC. It codes for CASKGLAKQNEQFF.

This clonotype was seen ten or more times. The J gene is TRBJ2-7, the V gene TRBV25-1; 8 bases map to TRBD1. J was trimmed by 1 base and V by 8 bases; bases with no gene match: 4. Germline CDR1 and CDR2: MGHDK and SYGVNS. CDR3 length: 13 amino acids. Written as DNA, the CDR3 is TGTGCCAGCCAGGGACAGGATTCCTACGAGCAGTACTTC. This sequence encodes CASQGQDSYEQYF.

In its sample, this clonotype was seen many times. The chain joins TRBV28 to TRBJ1-2, with 7 bases matching TRBD1. The trim removed 2 bases at V and 6 bases at J, leaving 3 bases unmatched. Germline V CDR1 and CDR2: MDHEN, SYDVKM. The CDR3 runs to 13 residues. The CDR3 DNA sequence: TGTGCCAGCAGTTTACGACAGGGAAATGGCTACACCTTC. It yields the protein CASSLRQGNGYTF.

This clonotype was counted many times. The chain has TRBV20-1 and TRBJ2-1, with D unclear. Trimming shortened V by 0 bases and J by 10 bases, and 10 bases separated the two germline ends. This CDR3 has 12 amino acids. CDR1 is DFQATT and CDR2 is SNEGSKA in the germline V gene (reference sequence). The chain's CDR3 is CSARDNRREQFF. The CDR3 DNA reads TGCAGTGCTAGAGATAATCGTCGGGAGCAGTTCTTC.

This clonotype was counted a few times. This chain joins TRBV2 and TRBJ2-5, with a weak D call TRBD1 (6 bases). In germline, CDR1 is SNHLY, CDR2 FYNNEI. Trimming removed 10 bases at V and 4 bases at J, with 13 bases between. The CDR3 has 12 residues. CDR3 residues: CATRGGGETQYF. In nucleotides, the CDR3 is TGTGCCACCAGAGGGGGTGGAGAGACCCAGTACTTC.

The V gene is TRBV6-1, the J gene TRBJ1-2; tentatively, D is TRBD1 (5 bases). Trimming cost V 2 bases and J 3 bases, with 13 bases left between them. The CDR3 totals 15 residues. Germline-derived CDR1 and CDR2 are MNHNS and SASEGT. The CDR3 is CASSERDRPYYGYTF. CDR3 nucleotide sequence: TGTGCCAGCAGTGAAAGAGACAGACCGTACTATGGCTACACCTTC.

This clonotype has ten or more counts. The chain links TRBV27 to TRBJ2-3; D not certain. The CDR3 spans 14 residues. Trimming pared 6 bases from V and 1 base from J, leaving 11 bases between. Germline-derived CDR1 and CDR2 are MNHEY and SMNVEV (reference sequence). The CDR3 sequence is CASRRIQGTDTQYF. The CDR3 DNA reads TGTGCCAGCAGGCGAATTCAGGGCACAGATACGCAGTATTTT.

This clonotype was detected ten times or more. This chain links TRBV18 with TRBJ1-5, with D tentatively TRBD1 (5 bases). CDR3 length: 15 amino acids. V dropped 1 base and J dropped 4 bases, with 11 bases sitting between them. In germline, CDR1 is KGHSH, CDR2 LQKENI. The chain's CDR3 is CASSPQGFGNQPQHF. The DNA of the CDR3 is TGTGCCAGCTCACCACAGGGGTTCGGGAATCAGCCCCAGCATTTT.

This clonotype has just a few counts. CDR3 protein: CSAPAMSGELFF. The CDR3 DNA follows: TGCAGTGCCCCAGCCATGAGCGGGGAGCTGTTTTTT. The chain joins TRBV20-1 to TRBJ2-2; D gene uncertain. In germline, CDR1 is DFQATT, CDR2 SNEGSKA (reference sequence). The CDR3 is 12 amino acids. Trimming removed 6 bases from V and 7 bases from J, with 12 bases in between.

This chain uses TRBV29-1 with TRBJ1-1; D ambiguous. Germline V CDR1 and CDR2: SQVTM, ANQGSEA. The CDR3 sequence is 13 residues long. V gave up 6 bases and J gave up 0 bases, with 11 bases separating them. CDR3 nucleotides: TGCAGCGTCGGAGCCGGCATGAACACTGAAGCTTTCTTT. Residues: CSVGAGMNTEAFF.